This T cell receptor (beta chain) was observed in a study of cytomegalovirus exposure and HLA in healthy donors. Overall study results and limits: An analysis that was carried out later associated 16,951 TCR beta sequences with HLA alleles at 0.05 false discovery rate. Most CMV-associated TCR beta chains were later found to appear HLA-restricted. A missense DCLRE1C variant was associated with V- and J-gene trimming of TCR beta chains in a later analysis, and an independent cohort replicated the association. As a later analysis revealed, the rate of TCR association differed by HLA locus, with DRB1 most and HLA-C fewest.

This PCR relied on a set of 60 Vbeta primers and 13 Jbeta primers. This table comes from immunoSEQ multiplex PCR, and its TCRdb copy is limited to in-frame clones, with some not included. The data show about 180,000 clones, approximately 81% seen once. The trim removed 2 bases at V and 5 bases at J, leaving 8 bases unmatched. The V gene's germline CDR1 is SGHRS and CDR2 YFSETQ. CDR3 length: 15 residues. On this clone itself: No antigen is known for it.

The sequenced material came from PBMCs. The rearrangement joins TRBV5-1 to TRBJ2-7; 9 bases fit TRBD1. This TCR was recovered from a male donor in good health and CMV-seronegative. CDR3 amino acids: CASSLGQGRGDEQYF. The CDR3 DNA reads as TGCGCCAGCAGCTTAGGACAGGGGCGAGGGGACGAGCAGTACTTC.